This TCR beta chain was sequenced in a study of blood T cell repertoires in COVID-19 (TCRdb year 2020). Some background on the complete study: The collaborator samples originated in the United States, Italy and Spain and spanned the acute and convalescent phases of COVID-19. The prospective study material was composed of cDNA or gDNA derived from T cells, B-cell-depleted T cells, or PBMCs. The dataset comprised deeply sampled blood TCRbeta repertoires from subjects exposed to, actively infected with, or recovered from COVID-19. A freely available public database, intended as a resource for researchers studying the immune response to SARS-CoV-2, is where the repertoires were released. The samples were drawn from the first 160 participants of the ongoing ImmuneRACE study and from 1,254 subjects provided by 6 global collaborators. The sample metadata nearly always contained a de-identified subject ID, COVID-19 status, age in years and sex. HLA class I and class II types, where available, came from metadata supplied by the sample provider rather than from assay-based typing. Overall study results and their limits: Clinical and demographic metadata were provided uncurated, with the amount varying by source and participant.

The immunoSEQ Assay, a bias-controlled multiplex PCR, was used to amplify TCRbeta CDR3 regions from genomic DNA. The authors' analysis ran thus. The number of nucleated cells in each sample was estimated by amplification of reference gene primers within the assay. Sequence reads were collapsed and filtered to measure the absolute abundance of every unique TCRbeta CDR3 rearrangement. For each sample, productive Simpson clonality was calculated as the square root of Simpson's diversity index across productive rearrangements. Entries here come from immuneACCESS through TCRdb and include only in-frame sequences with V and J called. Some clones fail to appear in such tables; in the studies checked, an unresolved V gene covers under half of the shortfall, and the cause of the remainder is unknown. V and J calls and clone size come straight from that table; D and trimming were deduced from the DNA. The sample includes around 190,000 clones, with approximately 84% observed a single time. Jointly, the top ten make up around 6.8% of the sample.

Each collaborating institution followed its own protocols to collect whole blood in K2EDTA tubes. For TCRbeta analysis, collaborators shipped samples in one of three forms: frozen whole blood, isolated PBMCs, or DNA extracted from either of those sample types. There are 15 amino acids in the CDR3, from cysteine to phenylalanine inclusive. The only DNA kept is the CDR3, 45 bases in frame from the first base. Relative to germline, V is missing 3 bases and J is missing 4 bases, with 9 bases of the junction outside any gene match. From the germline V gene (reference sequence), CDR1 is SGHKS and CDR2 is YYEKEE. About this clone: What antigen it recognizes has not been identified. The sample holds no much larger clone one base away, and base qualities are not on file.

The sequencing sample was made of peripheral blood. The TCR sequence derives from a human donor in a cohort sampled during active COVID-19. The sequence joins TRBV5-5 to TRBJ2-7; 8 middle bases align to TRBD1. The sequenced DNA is TGTGCCAGCAGCTCCGAGTCCAGGGGGCTTTACGAGCAGTACTTC. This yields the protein CASSSESRGLYEQYF.